This T cell receptor beta chain was found in a study of persistence of HIV-infected CD4 T cells. Study-wide points: Compared with CD3/CD28-stimulated cells, CMV- and Gag-responding cells showed lower TCRbeta richness. Bulk TCR data could not be restricted to HIV-1-infected CMV-responding cells.

Lysates of CMV-infected fibroblasts at 10 ug/mL stimulated these cells. CD40L-negative CD69-negative CD45RO-high memory CD4+ T cells were sorted as populations depleted of antigen-responding cells. Before stimulation, PBMCs underwent CD8+ T cell depletion. CDR1 is MNHEY and CDR2 is SVGAGI in the germline V gene. The J segment lost 1 base and the V segment lost 6 bases, leaving 6 bases of the junction unmatched. This CDR3 has 14 residues. Concerning this clone itself: Antigen unknown.

The immunoSEQ assay was version 4, run in survey mode. The protocol was immunoSEQ multiplex PCR, while the TCRdb copy is restricted to in-frame clones and leaves out a portion. The sample shows roughly 41,000 clones, around 80% of them seen only once. The source was CD4+ T cells sorted from PBMCs after roughly 18-hour stimulation, collected from a patient who received antiretroviral therapy. The receptor comes from an adult man with HIV who was CMV-seropositive. This chain uses TRBV6-5 with TRBJ2-7, with 7 bases matching TRBD1. In nucleotides, the CDR3 is TGTGCCAGCAGACCCCCAGGGGGATCCTACGAGCAGTACTTC. Its translation is CASRPPGGSYEQYF.